The 10 T cell receptor beta chains in this list originate from one sample, sequenced in a study of CD4 T cells in relation to SARS-CoV-2 and coronaviruses. For these TCRs, the target antigens are not known. Repertoires were generated with immunoSEQ multiplex PCR, while TCRdb's copy carries only in-frame clones and drops some. This table holds tens of thousands of clones, about 70% found once. The unexposed donors gave CD4+ T cells in about 2011-2019, prior to COVID-19. CD4+ T cells were isolated from the cells after around 10 days of culture. The sequenced sample consisted of CD4+ T cells from PBMCs, cultured in vitro. The receptors stem from a human donor in good health.

The chain links TRBV19 to TRBJ1-1; D is possibly TRBD1 (6 bases). Trimming left V 3 bases short and J 5 bases short, with 13 bases between. Germline CDR1 reads LNHDA; CDR2 reads SQIVND (reference sequence). The CDR3 runs to 14 residues. The CDR3 region has the DNA TGTGCCAGTAGTATGTACAGGGCACGAACTGAAGCTTTCTTT. It translates to CASSMYRARTEAFF.

This clone was detected only once. The chain uses TRBV18 and TRBJ1-6, with D tentatively TRBD1 (6 bases). The CDR3 loop spans 15 amino acids. CDR1 and CDR2 (germline): KGHSH, LQKENI. V lost 6 bases and J lost 7, with 16 bases in between. The CDR3 DNA reads TGTGCCAGCTCGCGCTACAGGGACCACAATTCACCCCTCCACTTT. It specifies CASSRYRDHNSPLHF.

The V and J genes are TRBV15 and TRBJ2-3, with a possible D match to TRBD2 (5 bases). The V end lost 4 bases, the J end lost 2 bases, and 16 bases lay between the germline ends. CDR3 length equals 16 residues. CDR1 and CDR2 from the germline V gene are LNHNV and YYDKDF (reference sequence). The CDR3 region has the DNA TGTGCCACCAGCACTACTACCCAACGGGACACAGATACGCAGTATTTT. This encodes CATSTTTQRDTDTQYF.

This clone has only one observation. The chain is built from TRBV7-3 and TRBJ2-5, with D unresolved. Germline CDR1 SGHTA, CDR2 FQGTGA. The CDR3 runs to 13 residues. V was clipped by 8 bases and J by 0 bases, with 10 bases between them. The CDR3 nucleotides are TGTGCCAGCTCGCAGGCCTACCAAGAGACCCAGTACTTC. Protein product: CASSQAYQETQYF.

The gene calls are TRBV5-5 and TRBJ2-1; 12 positions agree with TRBD1. CDR3 length equals 15 residues. Germline values: CDR1 SGHKS, CDR2 YYEKEE (reference sequence). V shed 1 base and J 8 bases; nucleotides not matched to a gene: 4. In DNA form, the CDR3 reads TGTGCCAGCAGCTTGAAAGGGACAGGGGGCTATGAGCAGTTCTTC. Its protein is CASSLKGTGGYEQFF.

This clone was counted once. The chain employs TRBV3-1 (or the pseudogene TRBV3-2) and TRBJ2-5; D gene uncertain. Germline V lookup: CDR1 LGHDT, CDR2 YNNKEL (reference sequence). This CDR3 contains 14 residues. Trimming pared 3 bases from V and 5 bases from J, leaving 13 bases between. CDR3 nucleotides: TGTGCCAGCAGCCACCGGACGTTTCGGGAGACCCAGTACTTC. Encoded protein: CASSHRTFRETQYF.

The V gene is TRBV18, the J gene TRBJ1-1; no reliable D call. The V end lost 3 bases, the J end lost 1 base, and 9 bases lay between the germline ends. CDR3 size: 14 residues. Germline V gene data show CDR1 as KGHSH and CDR2 as LQKENI. The CDR3 DNA sequence: TGTGCCAGCTCACCGAGCGGGAAGAACACTGAAGCTTTCTTT. This encodes CASSPSGKNTEAFF.

The gene calls are TRBV5-1 and TRBJ2-5; 7 bases align to TRBD2. Losses at the gene ends were 4 bases for V and 4 bases for J; bases not matched to a gene: 7. This CDR3 spans 14 amino acids. Germline V gives CDR1 SGHRS, CDR2 YFSETQ. The CDR3 DNA sequence: TGCGCCAGCAGCGGAGGACTAGTCGGAGAGACCCAGTACTTC. Encoded protein: CASSGGLVGETQYF.

This clone was detected only a few times. The rearrangement uses TRBV18 and TRBJ2-7; the match to TRBD2 covers 8 bases. Losses at the gene ends were 3 bases for V and 7 bases for J; bases not matched to a gene: 11. CDR1 and CDR2 (germline): KGHSH, LQKENI. CDR3 length equals 15 residues. The CDR3 here is CASSPGTAGVGEQYF. The CDR3 coding sequence is TGTGCCAGCTCACCGGGTACAGCGGGAGTTGGTGAGCAGTACTTC.

The chain combines TRBV7-3 with TRBJ2-3, with D possibly matching TRBD2 (6 bases). Germline V CDR1 and CDR2: SGHTA, FQGTGA. This CDR3 has 16 amino acids. V lost 2 bases to trimming and J lost 4 bases, with 16 bases between them. CDR3 loop: CASSLDGSVYSDTQYF. CDR3 sequence (DNA): TGTGCCAGCAGCTTAGACGGGAGCGTATATTCAGATACGCAGTATTTT.